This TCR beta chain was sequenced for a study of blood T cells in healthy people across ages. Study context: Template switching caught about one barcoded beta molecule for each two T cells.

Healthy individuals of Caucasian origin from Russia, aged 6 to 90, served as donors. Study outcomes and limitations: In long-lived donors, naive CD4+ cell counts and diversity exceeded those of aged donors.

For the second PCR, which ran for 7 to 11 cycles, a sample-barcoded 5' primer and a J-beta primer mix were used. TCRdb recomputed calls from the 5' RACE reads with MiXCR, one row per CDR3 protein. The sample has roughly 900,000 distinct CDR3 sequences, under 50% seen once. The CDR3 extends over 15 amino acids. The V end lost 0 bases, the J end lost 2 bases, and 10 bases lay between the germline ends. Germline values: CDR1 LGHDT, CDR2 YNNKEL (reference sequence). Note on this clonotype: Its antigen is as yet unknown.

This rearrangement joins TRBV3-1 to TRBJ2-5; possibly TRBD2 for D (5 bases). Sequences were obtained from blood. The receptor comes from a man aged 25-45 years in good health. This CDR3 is CASSQEPSGQETQYF. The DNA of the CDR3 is TGTGCCAGCAGCCAAGAGCCCAGCGGACAAGAGACCCAGTACTTC.